This T cell receptor (beta chain) was sequenced for a study of T cell repertoires in cytomegalovirus infection. Looking at the study overall: It was the public TCR beta signatures that indicated both CMV infection and matching HLA type. Study-level points and caveats: Identification of carriers of CMV plus the relevant HLA was achieved through cumulative public TCR beta family frequency.

TCRdb redid the calling of the reads with MiXCR, one entry per CDR3 protein. The table shows a few hundred thousand distinct CDR3 sequences, with approximately 15% occurring only once. The CDR3 runs 15 residues. CDR1 is SGHVS, CDR2 FQNEAQ, per germline. The V end was cut by 1 base, the J end by 3 bases, with 10 bases between. About this clonotype: Its antigen remains unidentified.

The chain uses TRBV7-8 and TRBJ2-1, with D uncertain. This clonotype originated in a human donor in good health (CMV status not recorded). Some clones in this sample may be carry-over from other donors' samples. The sample was PBMCs. As DNA, the CDR3 is TGTGCCAGCAGCTTAGGGACCTTGAACTACAATGAGCAGTTCTTC. Encoded protein: CASSLGTLNYNEQFF. The full variable domain, its missing parts supplied by reference TRBV7-8 and TRBJ2-1, is GAGVSQSPRYKVAKRGQDVALRCDPISGHVSLFWYQQALGQGPEFLTYFQNEAQLDKSGLPSDRFFAERPEGSVSTLKIQRTQQEDSAVYLCASSLGTLNYNEQFFGPGTRLTVL.